This is a list of T cell receptor beta chains from one sample in a study of blood T cell repertoires in COVID-19. Assay: immunoSEQ multiplex PCR; the TCRdb copy retains only in-frame clones and omits some. The sample contains about 180,000 clones, roughly 84% of which appear only once. The specimen sequenced was peripheral blood. These receptors originate from a human donor in a cohort sampled during active COVID-19. Both conserved end residues are part of each CDR3. The order of the fields is J gene, V gene, D gene, clone size, CDR3 protein, CDR3 DNA. A D gene is named only where the DNA matches it firmly. Clone size is shown for a subset of rows, as once, few, many or a class of expanded clone.

J gene: TRBJ1-2
V gene: TRBV6-1
D gene: TRBD1
clone size: NA
CDR3 protein: CASSEGGQGSGGYTF
CDR3 DNA: TGTGCCAGCAGTGAAGGGGGACAGGGGTCTGGTGGCTACACCTTC

J gene: TRBJ2-2
V gene: TRBV7-2
D gene: TRBD1
clone size: NA
CDR3 protein: CASSWDRGWTGELFF
CDR3 DNA: TGTGCCAGCAGCTGGGACAGGGGCTGGACCGGGGAGCTGTTTTTT

J gene: TRBJ2-7
V gene: TRBV5-8
D gene: NA
clone size: NA
CDR3 protein: CASRKDRGRDQQYF
CDR3 DNA: TGTGCCAGCAGAAAGGACAGAGGGAGGGATCAGCAGTACTTC

J gene: TRBJ1-1
V gene: TRBV15
D gene: NA
clone size: NA
CDR3 protein: CATSRPGQFEAFF
CDR3 DNA: TGTGCCACCAGCAGACCAGGACAGTTTGAAGCTTTCTTT

J gene: TRBJ2-5
V gene: TRBV15
D gene: TRBD1
clone size: NA
CDR3 protein: CATSRRTGGGETQYF
CDR3 DNA: TGTGCCACCAGCAGAAGGACAGGGGGCGGGGAGACCCAGTACTTC

J gene: TRBJ1-2
V gene: TRBV9
D gene: TRBD1
clone size: NA
CDR3 protein: CASSVGQGNYGYTF
CDR3 DNA: TGTGCCAGCAGCGTAGGACAGGGCAACTATGGCTACACCTTC

J gene: TRBJ2-3
V gene: TRBV2
D gene: NA
clone size: once
CDR3 protein: CARANVGTDTQYF
CDR3 DNA: TGTGCCAGGGCAAATGTTGGCACAGATACGCAGTATTTT

J gene: TRBJ1-1
V gene: TRBV7-9
D gene: NA
clone size: NA
CDR3 protein: CASSFVKGMNTEAFF
CDR3 DNA: TGTGCCAGCAGCTTTGTTAAGGGGATGAACACTGAAGCTTTCTTT

J gene: TRBJ2-7
V gene: TRBV7-2
D gene: TRBD1
clone size: NA
CDR3 protein: CASSPYRGRQYF
CDR3 DNA: TGTGCCAGCAGCCCCTACAGGGGAAGGCAGTACTTC

J gene: TRBJ2-7
V gene: TRBV25-1
D gene: TRBD1
clone size: NA
CDR3 protein: CASSEPGTGGYEQYF
CDR3 DNA: TGTGCCAGCAGTGAACCGGGGACAGGGGGTTACGAGCAGTACTTC

J gene: TRBJ2-7
V gene: TRBV27
D gene: NA
clone size: NA
CDR3 protein: CASSPTQGGPSEQYF
CDR3 DNA: TGTGCCAGCAGTCCAACCCAAGGGGGACCCTCCGAGCAGTACTTC

J gene: TRBJ2-3
V gene: TRBV18
D gene: TRBD2
clone size: once
CDR3 protein: CASSPGLGLTDTQYF
CDR3 DNA: TGTGCCAGCTCACCTGGACTAGGACTCACAGATACGCAGTATTTT

J gene: TRBJ2-1
V gene: TRBV28
D gene: TRBD2
clone size: NA
CDR3 protein: CASSLASGSSYNEQFF
CDR3 DNA: TGTGCCAGCAGTTTAGCGAGCGGGAGCTCCTACAATGAGCAGTTCTTC

J gene: TRBJ2-7
V gene: TRBV3-1/TRBV3-2
D gene: TRBD2
clone size: NA
CDR3 protein: CASSQGLAGGNEQYF
CDR3 DNA: TGTGCCAGCAGCCAAGGGCTAGCGGGAGGGAACGAGCAGTACTTC

J gene: TRBJ2-5
V gene: TRBV6-2/TRBV6-3
D gene: TRBD2
clone size: NA
CDR3 protein: CASSYRGLAGGPDETQYF
CDR3 DNA: TGTGCCAGCAGTTACAGAGGACTAGCGGGGGGGCCCGATGAGACCCAGTACTTC

J gene: TRBJ2-5
V gene: TRBV9
D gene: NA
clone size: NA
CDR3 protein: CASSVGGQQETQYF
CDR3 DNA: TGTGCCAGCAGCGTAGGCGGACAGCAAGAGACCCAGTACTTC

J gene: TRBJ2-3
V gene: TRBV10-3
D gene: TRBD2
clone size: NA
CDR3 protein: CAIRPGLAGGADTQYF
CDR3 DNA: TGTGCCATCAGACCGGGACTAGCGGGGGGAGCGGATACGCAGTATTTT

J gene: TRBJ2-7
V gene: TRBV4-2
D gene: NA
clone size: few
CDR3 protein: CASSQETGTWGQYF
CDR3 DNA: TGTGCCAGCAGCCAAGAGACGGGGACTTGGGGGCAGTACTTC

J gene: TRBJ2-7
V gene: TRBV5-1
D gene: TRBD1
clone size: NA
CDR3 protein: CASSLVGQDSYEQYF
CDR3 DNA: TGCGCCAGCAGCTTGGTTGGACAGGACTCCTACGAGCAGTACTTC

J gene: TRBJ2-3
V gene: TRBV7-2
D gene: NA
clone size: NA
CDR3 protein: CASSFRGSPDTQYF
CDR3 DNA: TGTGCCAGCAGCTTCCGGGGTTCCCCAGATACGCAGTATTTT

J gene: TRBJ1-1
V gene: TRBV24-1
D gene: TRBD1
clone size: NA
CDR3 protein: CATQEQGAQEAFF
CDR3 DNA: TGTGCCACACAAGAGCAGGGGGCGCAGGAAGCTTTCTTT

J gene: TRBJ1-3
V gene: TRBV5-1
D gene: TRBD1
clone size: NA
CDR3 protein: CASSQDRRPGNTIYF
CDR3 DNA: TGCGCCAGCAGCCAGGACAGGAGGCCTGGAAACACCATATATTTT

J gene: TRBJ2-7
V gene: TRBV28
D gene: NA
clone size: NA
CDR3 protein: CASSYGSSYEQYF
CDR3 DNA: TGTGCCAGCAGTTACGGGAGTTCCTACGAGCAGTACTTC

J gene: TRBJ1-4
V gene: TRBV5-5
D gene: TRBD1
clone size: once
CDR3 protein: CASSLVQGDEKLFF
CDR3 DNA: TGTGCCAGCAGCTTGGTGCAGGGGGATGAAAAACTGTTTTTT

J gene: TRBJ2-6
V gene: TRBV28
D gene: TRBD1
clone size: NA
CDR3 protein: CASKTGGLSGANVLTF
CDR3 DNA: TGTGCCAGCAAGACAGGGGGACTCTCTGGGGCCAACGTCCTGACTTTC

J gene: TRBJ2-7
V gene: TRBV6-1
D gene: TRBD1
clone size: NA
CDR3 protein: CASSEGGQLSSYEQYF
CDR3 DNA: TGTGCCAGCAGTGAAGGGGGACAGTTGAGCTCCTACGAGCAGTACTTC

J gene: TRBJ1-2
V gene: TRBV19
D gene: NA
clone size: NA
CDR3 protein: CASGQGNGYTF
CDR3 DNA: TGTGCCAGTGGGCAGGGAAATGGCTACACCTTC

J gene: TRBJ2-2
V gene: TRBV24-1
D gene: NA
clone size: NA
CDR3 protein: CATSESPGKGELFF
CDR3 DNA: TGTGCCACCAGTGAGTCCCCAGGGAAAGGGGAGCTGTTTTTT

J gene: TRBJ1-2
V gene: TRBV28
D gene: NA
clone size: NA
CDR3 protein: CASSSFYGYTF
CDR3 DNA: TGTGCCAGCAGTTCCTTCTATGGCTACACCTTC

J gene: TRBJ2-5
V gene: TRBV18
D gene: TRBD1
clone size: NA
CDR3 protein: CASSPTGQETQYF
CDR3 DNA: TGTGCCAGCTCACCGACAGGGCAAGAGACCCAGTACTTC

J gene: TRBJ2-7
V gene: TRBV6-2/TRBV6-3
D gene: NA
clone size: NA
CDR3 protein: CASSYPPLAYEQYF
CDR3 DNA: TGTGCCAGCAGTTACCCCCCCCTAGCCTACGAGCAGTACTTC

J gene: TRBJ2-7
V gene: TRBV7-2
D gene: TRBD2
clone size: NA
CDR3 protein: CASSLVGLAGGEQYF
CDR3 DNA: TGTGCCAGCAGCTTAGTGGGGCTAGCGGGAGGCGAGCAGTACTTC

J gene: TRBJ2-7
V gene: TRBV5-1
D gene: NA
clone size: NA
CDR3 protein: CASSLPGGYEQYF
CDR3 DNA: TGCGCCAGCAGCTTGCCCGGGGGCTACGAGCAGTACTTC

J gene: TRBJ2-7
V gene: TRBV9
D gene: NA
clone size: NA
CDR3 protein: CASSVVSRGEQYF
CDR3 DNA: TGTGCCAGCAGCGTAGTAAGCCGGGGAGAGCAGTACTTC

J gene: TRBJ2-3
V gene: TRBV7-9
D gene: TRBD2
clone size: NA
CDR3 protein: CASSFPRGEGDTQYF
CDR3 DNA: TGTGCCAGCAGCTTCCCCCGGGGGGAGGGAGATACGCAGTATTTT

J gene: TRBJ2-7
V gene: TRBV6-5
D gene: TRBD1
clone size: NA
CDR3 protein: CASSYKDRGSYEQYF
CDR3 DNA: TGTGCCAGCAGTTACAAGGACAGGGGTTCCTACGAGCAGTACTTC

J gene: TRBJ1-1
V gene: TRBV6-2/TRBV6-3
D gene: TRBD1
clone size: NA
CDR3 protein: CASSFQGGTEAFF
CDR3 DNA: TGTGCCAGCAGCTTTCAGGGGGGCACTGAAGCTTTCTTT

J gene: TRBJ2-7
V gene: TRBV19
D gene: TRBD1
clone size: NA
CDR3 protein: CASSLGTGGTYEQYF
CDR3 DNA: TGTGCCAGTAGTCTAGGTACAGGGGGAACCTACGAGCAGTACTTC

J gene: TRBJ1-6
V gene: TRBV28
D gene: NA
clone size: NA
CDR3 protein: CASGEAARSYNSPLHF
CDR3 DNA: TGTGCCAGCGGAGAGGCAGCACGCTCCTATAATTCACCCCTCCACTTT

J gene: TRBJ1-1
V gene: TRBV5-6
D gene: TRBD1
clone size: few
CDR3 protein: CASSWGQGGGSAFF
CDR3 DNA: TGTGCCAGCAGCTGGGGACAGGGCGGCGGGTCTGCTTTCTTT

J gene: TRBJ1-4
V gene: TRBV6-6
D gene: NA
clone size: NA
CDR3 protein: CASRDSLNEKLFF
CDR3 DNA: TGTGCCAGCAGGGACAGCCTTAATGAAAAACTGTTTTTT

J gene: TRBJ1-3
V gene: TRBV7-3
D gene: NA
clone size: few
CDR3 protein: CASSFDGANGNTIYF
CDR3 DNA: TGTGCCAGCAGCTTTGATGGGGCTAATGGAAACACCATATATTTT

J gene: TRBJ1-5
V gene: TRBV3-1/TRBV3-2
D gene: TRBD1
clone size: NA
CDR3 protein: CASSQERAGGSQPQHF
CDR3 DNA: TGTGCCAGCAGCCAAGAAAGGGCAGGGGGCAGTCAGCCCCAGCATTTT

J gene: TRBJ2-3
V gene: TRBV3-1/TRBV3-2
D gene: NA
clone size: NA
CDR3 protein: CASSHDDSPVQYF
CDR3 DNA: TGTGCCAGCAGCCATGATGACTCCCCGGTGCAGTATTTT

J gene: TRBJ2-5
V gene: TRBV11-2
D gene: TRBD1
clone size: NA
CDR3 protein: CASSTGTGHGETQYF
CDR3 DNA: TGTGCCAGCAGCACCGGGACAGGTCACGGGGAGACCCAGTACTTC

J gene: TRBJ2-4
V gene: TRBV5-5
D gene: TRBD1
clone size: NA
CDR3 protein: CASSLDRGRLDIQYF
CDR3 DNA: TGTGCCAGCAGCTTGGACAGGGGGCGGCTGGACATTCAGTACTTC

J gene: TRBJ2-7
V gene: TRBV27
D gene: NA
clone size: NA
CDR3 protein: CASSLGRSYEQYF
CDR3 DNA: TGTGCCAGCAGTTTAGGGAGGTCCTACGAGCAGTACTTC

J gene: TRBJ1-5
V gene: TRBV19
D gene: NA
clone size: NA
CDR3 protein: CASSARVLGGPQHF
CDR3 DNA: TGTGCCAGTAGTGCCCGGGTTCTTGGTGGGCCCCAGCATTTT

J gene: TRBJ2-7
V gene: TRBV3-1/TRBV3-2
D gene: TRBD2
clone size: NA
CDR3 protein: CASSQGDPGLALLEQYF
CDR3 DNA: TGTGCCAGCAGCCAAGGGGACCCGGGACTAGCTCTCTTAGAGCAGTACTTC

J gene: TRBJ1-1
V gene: TRBV9
D gene: NA
clone size: once
CDR3 protein: CASSVGGGLSTEAFF
CDR3 DNA: TGTGCCAGCAGCGTAGGCGGGGGCCTTAGCACTGAAGCTTTCTTT

J gene: TRBJ2-7
V gene: TRBV7-2
D gene: TRBD2
clone size: NA
CDR3 protein: CASSQTSGRYEQYF
CDR3 DNA: TGTGCCAGCAGCCAGACTAGCGGGAGGTACGAGCAGTACTTC

J gene: TRBJ2-7
V gene: TRBV12-3/TRBV12-4
D gene: NA
clone size: NA
CDR3 protein: CASRHGQTYEQYF
CDR3 DNA: TGTGCCAGCAGGCATGGACAGACCTACGAGCAGTACTTC